Listed here are 6 T cell receptor beta chains from one sample, sequenced in a study of CD8+ T cells in alopecia areata (dated by TCRdb to the late 2010s). The library was generated by the immunoSEQ multiplex PCR assay. To provide template for TCR sequencing, every sample had RNA extracted and reverse transcribed into cDNA. Entries here come from immuneACCESS through TCRdb and include only in-frame sequences with V and J called. Some clones fail to appear in such tables; in the studies checked, an unresolved V gene covers under half of the shortfall, and the cause of the remainder is unknown. The sample has some 110,000 clones on record, with no singletons. Roughly a fifth of the sample goes to the ten largest clones. The sequencing sample was made of lesional skin. The receptors here all came from a C3H/HeJ mouse with alopecia areata. This strain is of MHC haplotype H2-k.

A word on this clone: Gene names and germline refer to mouse. The read terminates 4 residues before the CDR3 end, so the remaining end is supplied by the germline J gene. The chain links TRBV19 to TRBJ2-3; no firm D call. The CDR3 is made up of 14 amino acids. V shed 3 bases and J shed 0 bases, with 8 bases lying between them. Per germline, CDR1 FNHDT and CDR2 SITEND (reference sequence). The CDR3 is CASSNAGSAETLYF. The CDR3 bases that were read are TGTGCCAGCAGTAACGCAGGTAGTGCAGAA. Together with reference TRBV19 and TRBJ2-3, the CDR3 gives the full variable domain: GGIITQTPKFLIGQEGQKLTLKCQQNFNHDTMYWYRQDSGKGLRLIYYSITENDLQKGDLSEGYDASREKKSSFSLTVTSAQKNEMAVFLCASSNAGSAETLYFGSGTRLTVL.

As concerns this clone: At one end, the junction sequence differs from germline, possibly due to a read error. Mouse gene names apply. The observed sequence ends 4 residues before the CDR3 terminus, with the missing tail filled in from the germline J gene. This chain joins TRBV14 and TRBJ2-2, with TRBD1 identical over 7 bases. The CDR3 spans 15 residues. Germline V gene sequence: CDR1 SGHDT, CDR2 FRDEAV. CDR3 bases read: TGTGCCAGCACTTTCCCCGGACAGGACACCGGG. Residues: CASTFPGQDTG. The entire CDR3 sequence reads CASTFPGQDTGQLYF. Drawing the rest from reference TRBV14 and TRBJ2-2, the complete variable domain is EAGVTQSPRYAVLQEGQAVSFWCDPISGHDTLYWYQQPRDQGPQLLVYFRDEAVIDNSQLPSDRFSAVRPKGTNSTLKIQSAKQGDTATYLCASTFPGQDTGQLYFGEGSKLTVL.

This clone was seen a handful of times. The germline and genes are mouse ones. The read gets to within 4 residues of the CDR3 end, and the germline J gene fills in the rest. The genes are TRBV13-3 and TRBJ1-4, with 7 bases aligning to TRBD1. This CDR3 is 13 amino acids long. J lost 4 bases, V lost 7 bases, and 4 bases had no gene match. The germline CDR1 and CDR2 sequences are NNHDY and SYVADS. The CDR3 is CASARDSNERLFF. The covered CDR3 bases are TGTGCCAGCGCCCGGGACAGCAACGAA. Filled out from reference TRBV13-3 and TRBJ1-4, the complete variable domain reads EAAVTQSPRSKVAVTGGKVTLSCHQTNNHDYMYWYRQDTGHGLRLIHYSYVADSTEKGDIPDGYKASRPSQENFSLILELASLSQTAVYFCASARDSNERLFFGHGTKLSVL.

This clone was seen ten or more times. These gene names are mouse names. The CDR3 sequence is CASSESPGESDYTF. The sequenced CDR3 bases are TGTGCCAGCAGTGAATCTCCAGGGGAATCC. The genes are TRBV13-3 and TRBJ1-2; weak D call: TRBD1 (6 bases). The read ends 4 residues before the CDR3 terminus; that terminus is restored from the germline J gene. Germline CDR1 NNHDY, CDR2 SYVADS. The CDR3 extends over 14 amino acids.

This clone was counted between two and nine times. Here the gene names and germline are mouse. From the germline J gene comes the end of the CDR3, since the read stops 4 residues before it. This chain uses TRBV1 with TRBJ2-5; D possibly corresponds to TRBD1 (5 bases). V lost 1 base to trimming and J lost 0 bases, with 11 bases between them. Germline CDR1 reads NSQYPW; CDR2 reads LRSPGD (reference sequence). The CDR3 totals 16 residues. The CDR3 spells CTCSAGRGFNQDTQYF. The CDR3 DNA, read in part, is TGCACCTGCAGTGCAGGGAGGGGTTTTAACCAAGAC.

As concerns this clone: Gene names refer to mouse genes. Coverage ceases 4 residues before the CDR3 finishes, and the germline J gene fills in the end. The chain combines TRBV13-3 with TRBJ2-3, with 9 positions matching TRBD2. Germline V CDR1 and CDR2: NNHDY, SYVADS. The length of the CDR3 is 14 residues. V was clipped by 6 bases and J by 4 bases; unmatched bases: 6. The CDR3 DNA, read in part, is TGTGCCAGCACCCCTGGGGGGGAAACAGAA. Translating gives CASTPGGETE. The whole CDR3 is CASTPGGETETLYF.